The source of this T cell receptor (beta chain) is a study of blood T cell repertoires in COVID-19. V lost 7 bases to trimming and J lost 1 base; unmatched junction nucleotides: 3. CDR1 and CDR2 (germline): LNHDA, SQIVND (reference sequence). This CDR3 contains 13 residues. This table comes from immunoSEQ multiplex PCR, and its TCRdb copy is limited to in-frame clones, with some not included. The sample consists of about 37,000 clones, about 88% of them appearing once. What was sequenced was peripheral blood. This clonotype was obtained from a man in his sixties with active COVID-19. This rearrangement joins TRBV19 to TRBJ1-1, with TRBD1 identical over 7 bases. In DNA, the CDR3 is TGTGCCAGTATGAGACAGGGGAACACTGAAGCTTTCTTT. Residues: CASMRQGNTEAFF.